These T cell receptor beta chains were read from a single sample in a study of cytomegalovirus exposure and HLA in healthy donors. TCRdb keeps only in-frame clones here, not all; method: immunoSEQ multiplex PCR. In the table there are 110,000 to 150,000 clones, around 9.7% of which are singletons. Sequencing used PBMCs. The receptors here all came from a man aged 50-59 years in good health and CMV-seronegative. Each CDR3 is given with its conserved first and last residue. Fields, in order: V gene, CDR3 protein.

TRBV5-1 | CASSLGQGANTGELFF
TRBV19 | CASSRSGGRGSNQPQHF
TRBV2 | CASRQGMNTEAFF
TRBV2 | CASSARDLNQPQHF
TRBV28 | CASRPRKTRDQKNIQYF
TRBV5-1 | CASSQDREIYGYTF
TRBV6-1 | CASSEAGLAGARTYEQYF
TRBV7-6 | CASILRGGHNEQFF
TRBV2 | CASQTLVGSPLHF
TRBV23-1 | CASSRGRVTKDRAIPAEQYF
TRBV4-1 | CASSPALGQETQYF
TRBV6-4 | CASSAQEYRDIQYF
TRBV28 | CASSTRVPDTQYF
TRBV7-2 | CASSWTGTGYEQYF
TRBV18 | CASSPGQQETQYF
TRBV30 | CAWSVPRTSLYEQYF
TRBV7-3 | CASSLYRGNTGELFF
TRBV11-2 | CASSLSPGITYEQYF
TRBV4-2 | CASSQASGLGGNTIYF
TRBV6-1 | CASSSGTTSNTF
TRBV19 | CASSIYGGSSTEAFF
TRBV18 | CASSPQGQFTDTQYF
TRBV6-6 | CASSFSNEQYF
TRBV11-1 | CASSWTWSRATGELFF
TRBV30 | CAWSVMGPQYF
TRBV28 | CASSSTGTGLTYEQYF
TRBV5-1 | CASRAGQATYEQYF
TRBV6-6 | CASSSNNVKSTYEQYF
TRBV7-2 | CASDRGGGNQPQHF
TRBV6-4 | CASSQLAGAETQYF
TRBV9 | CASSDHTGGEDEKLFF
TRBV28 | CASRPVSVGGADTEAFF
TRBV30 | CAWATSGRSGEQYF
TRBV7-7 | CASSLDGETQYF
TRBV5-6 | CASSASGGALGETQYF
TRBV5-5 | CASSLAGSSYNEQFF
TRBV11-3 | CASSLVQGGEQYF
TRBV19 | CASSIDKRDGYTF
TRBV7-9 | CASSTTGENTEAFF
TRBV30 | CAWSTDLYGYTF
TRBV6-1 | CASSFEGGNGYTF
TRBV19 | CASREGARGGTTDTQYF
TRBV6-5 | CASSRDGSNQPQHF
TRBV7-2 | CASSLAWAGTYEQYF
TRBV11-2 | CASTPVRGGQPYTF
TRBV11-2 | CASSPWTSGISYEQYF
TRBV6-1 | CASSENRFLDGYTF
TRBV6-5 | CASSPQAGPGYEQYF
TRBV2 | CASSEAQGAQPQHF
TRBV11-2 | CASSHPGLAGTNEQFF
TRBV27 | CASSLLPGQGNEQYF
TRBV7-7 | CASSPGTGSSYEQYF
TRBV5-6 | CASSQTGVYSNQPQHF
TRBV5-1 | CASSPVGQGKSGANVLTF
TRBV7-9 | CAHGGDIDNSPLHF
TRBV5-1 | CASSLVGAGGLGETQYF